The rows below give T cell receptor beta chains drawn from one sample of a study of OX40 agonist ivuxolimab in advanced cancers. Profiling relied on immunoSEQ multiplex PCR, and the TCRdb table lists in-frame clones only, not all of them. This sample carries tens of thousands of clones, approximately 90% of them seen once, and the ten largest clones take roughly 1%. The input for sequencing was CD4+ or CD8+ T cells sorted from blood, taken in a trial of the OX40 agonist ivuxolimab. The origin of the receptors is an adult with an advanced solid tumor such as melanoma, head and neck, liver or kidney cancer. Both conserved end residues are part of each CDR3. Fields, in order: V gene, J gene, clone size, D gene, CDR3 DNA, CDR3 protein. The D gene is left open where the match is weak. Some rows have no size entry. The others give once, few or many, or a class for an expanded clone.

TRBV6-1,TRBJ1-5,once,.,TGTGCCAGCAGTGTGGGGGAAGTTCAGCCCCAGCATTTT,CASSVGEVQPQHF
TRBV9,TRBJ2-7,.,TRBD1,TGTGCCAGCAGCACAGGACAGGGGGCTGAAGAGCAGTACTTC,CASSTGQGAEEQYF
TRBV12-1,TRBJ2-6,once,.,TGTGCCAGCAGCTTTGGGGTTGGGGACAGGTTCAAATCTGGGGCCAACGTCCTGACTTTC,CASSFGVGDRFKSGANVLTF
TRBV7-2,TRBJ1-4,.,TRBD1,TGTGCCAGCAGTCAGCAGGGGGCCGTTAATGAAAAACTGTTTTTT,CASSQQGAVNEKLFF
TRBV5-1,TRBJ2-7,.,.,TGCGCCAGCAGCTTACAGACAAAGTACGAGCAGTACTTC,CASSLQTKYEQYF
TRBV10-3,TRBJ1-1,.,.,TGTGCCACCGGGGGGGCAGGGATGAACACTGAAGCTTTCTTT,CATGGAGMNTEAFF
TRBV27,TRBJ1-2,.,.,TGTGCCAGCTGCTGCGAACCCGGATGGTATGGCTACACCTTC,CASCCEPGWYGYTF
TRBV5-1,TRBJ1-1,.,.,TGCGCCAGCAGCTTGGCGGGAGTGGAAAACACTGAAGCTTTCTTT,CASSLAGVENTEAFF
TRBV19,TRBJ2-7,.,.,TGTGCCAGTAGTCCTCATGGGTCGGGAGACGAGCAGTACTTC,CASSPHGSGDEQYF
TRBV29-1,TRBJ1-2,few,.,TGCAGCGTTGAAGATACCAGGGCGGGCTACACCTTC,CSVEDTRAGYTF
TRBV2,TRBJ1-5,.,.,TGTGCCAGCAGTGACAGGGAGGTTCAGCCCCAGCATTTT,CASSDREVQPQHF
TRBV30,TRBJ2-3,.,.,TGTGCCTGGAGTTTTTCAGGGCCAGATACGCAGTATTTT,CAWSFSGPDTQYF
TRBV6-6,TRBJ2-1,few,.,TGTGCCAGCAGTTACGAGGCTAGCTCCTACAATGAGCAGTTCTTC,CASSYEASSYNEQFF
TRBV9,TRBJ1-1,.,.,TGTGCCAGCAGCGTGGACCTAGTGAACACTGAAGCTTTCTTT,CASSVDLVNTEAFF
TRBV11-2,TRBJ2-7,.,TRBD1,TGTGCCAGCAGCCCCCGACAGGGAAACCCCTACGAGCAGTACTTC,CASSPRQGNPYEQYF
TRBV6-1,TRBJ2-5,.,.,TGTGCCAGTCGTTCGGCTAAGGAGGAGACCCAGTACTTC,CASRSAKEETQYF
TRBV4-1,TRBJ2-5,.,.,TGCGCCAGCAGCCAAGAATGGGGACGGTCCCAAGAGACCCAGTACTTC,CASSQEWGRSQETQYF
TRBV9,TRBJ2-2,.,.,TGTGCCAGCAGCGTGGGGCAGGGCATCACCGGGGAGCTGTTTTTT,CASSVGQGITGELFF
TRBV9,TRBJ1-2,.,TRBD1,TGTGCCAGCAGCGTAGGGACAGGGGCCTCGGCATTCTATGGCTACACCTTC,CASSVGTGASAFYGYTF
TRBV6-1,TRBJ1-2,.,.,TGTGCCAGCAGTGAAAAGGGAGGTGTCTATGGCTACACCTTC,CASSEKGGVYGYTF
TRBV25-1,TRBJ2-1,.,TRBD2,TGTGCCAGCAGTCCAGCGGGAGGGCCATACAATGAGCAGTTCTTC,CASSPAGGPYNEQFF
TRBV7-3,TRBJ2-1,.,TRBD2,TGTGCCAGCAGCGACCGGGTAGCGGGCCGCAATGAGCAGTTCTTC,CASSDRVAGRNEQFF
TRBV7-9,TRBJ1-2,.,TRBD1,TGTGCCAGCAGCTTAGAACAGGGGGCCTATGGCTACACCTTC,CASSLEQGAYGYTF
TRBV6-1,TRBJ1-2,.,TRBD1,TGTGCCAGCAGTGAAGGACAGGGAGCAGCCTATGGCTACACCTTC,CASSEGQGAAYGYTF
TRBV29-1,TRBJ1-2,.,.,TGCAGCGTGGATACAGGGCGCTATGGCTACACCTTC,CSVDTGRYGYTF
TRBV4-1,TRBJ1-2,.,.,TGCGCCAGCAGCCAAGTCGGACTTCATGGCTACACCTTC,CASSQVGLHGYTF
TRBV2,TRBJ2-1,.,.,TGTGCCAGCAGACAACAGGGAAATGAGCAGTTCTTC,CASRQQGNEQFF
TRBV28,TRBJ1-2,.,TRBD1,TGTGCCAGCAGTCCGGGACAGGGGGTAAACTATGGCTACACCTTC,CASSPGQGVNYGYTF
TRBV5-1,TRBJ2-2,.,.,TGCGCCAGCCGGAGCAAGAACACCGGGGAGCTGTTTTTT,CASRSKNTGELFF
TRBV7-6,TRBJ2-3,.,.,TGTGCCAGCAGCTTAGCGGACTCTAGGGATACGCAGTATTTT,CASSLADSRDTQYF
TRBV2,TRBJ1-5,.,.,TGTGCCAGCAGTGAATCCCCCAGTCAGCCCCAGCATTTT,CASSESPSQPQHF
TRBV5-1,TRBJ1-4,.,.,TGCGCCAGCAGCTTGGCCGCAACTAATGAAAAACTGTTTTTT,CASSLAATNEKLFF
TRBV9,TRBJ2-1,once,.,TGTGCCAGCAGCGTAAAGGGGGGGTGGCAGAATGCCGGGAATGAGCAGTTCTTC,CASSVKGGWQNAGNEQFF
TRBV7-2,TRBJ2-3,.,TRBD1,TGTGCCAGCAGCCCCGGGACAGGAGATACGCAGTATTTT,CASSPGTGDTQYF
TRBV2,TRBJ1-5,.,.,TGTGCCAGCGGGACGGGTAGCAATCAGCCCCAGCATTTT,CASGTGSNQPQHF
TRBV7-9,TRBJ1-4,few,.,TGTGCCGGCCTCACCGTAGATAACTGGGGGCTCTGGGAAAAACTGTTTTTT,CAGLTVDNWGLWEKLFF
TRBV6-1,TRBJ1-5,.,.,TGTGCCAGCAGTGTACAGGGCGGGGATCAGCCCCAGCATTTT,CASSVQGGDQPQHF
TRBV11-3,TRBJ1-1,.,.,TGTGCCAGCAGCTTATTAAACACTGAAGCTTTCTTT,CASSLLNTEAFF
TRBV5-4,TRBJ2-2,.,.,TGTGCCAGCAGCTTGGTCAATAAGGGGGCCGGGGAGCTGTTTTTT,CASSLVNKGAGELFF
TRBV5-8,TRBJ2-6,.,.,TGTGCCAGCAGCTATGGCACAGGTCTCTCTGGGGCCAACGTCCTGACTTTC,CASSYGTGLSGANVLTF
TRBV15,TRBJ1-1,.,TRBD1,TGTGCCACCAGCAGAGAGTACAGGGGGCGGACTGAAGCTTTCTTT,CATSREYRGRTEAFF
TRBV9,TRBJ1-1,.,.,TGTGCCAGCAGCGTAGTGTCGTTCACTGAAGCTTTCTTT,CASSVVSFTEAFF
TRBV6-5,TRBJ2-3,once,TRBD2,TGTGCCAGCAGTAGTACTAGCGGGAGCCCAGATACGCAGTATTTT,CASSSTSGSPDTQYF
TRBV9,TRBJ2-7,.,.,TGTGCCAGCAGCGTAGACCAGCAAACCTACGAGCAGTACTTC,CASSVDQQTYEQYF
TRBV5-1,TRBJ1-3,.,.,TGCGCCAGCAGCTTGCCCCAATGGCCTGGAAACACCATATATTTT,CASSLPQWPGNTIYF
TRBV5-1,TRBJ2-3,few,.,TGCGCCAGCAGCTTACAGGGAGATACGCAGTATTTT,CASSLQGDTQYF
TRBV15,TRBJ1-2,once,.,TGTGCCACCAGCGGAGGCGGGGGCTATGGCTACACCTTC,CATSGGGGYGYTF
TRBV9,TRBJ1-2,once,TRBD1,TGTGCCAGCAGCGTAGCCACAGGGGTGGGCGGCTACACCTTC,CASSVATGVGGYTF
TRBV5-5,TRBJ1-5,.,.,TGTGCCAGCAGCCTACAGGGAGGGAATCAGCCCCAGCATTTT,CASSLQGGNQPQHF
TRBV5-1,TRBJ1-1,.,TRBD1,TGCGCCAGCAGCTTGCACATCCAGGGGGTGGAGAACACTGAAGCTTTCTTT,CASSLHIQGVENTEAFF
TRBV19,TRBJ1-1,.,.,TGTGCCAGTAGTATCCCCTGGGGAGGAGAGAACACTGAAGCTTTCTTT,CASSIPWGGENTEAFF
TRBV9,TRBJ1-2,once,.,TGTGCCAGCAGCGTAGAGGCGGCGGGAGGGGGGGGCTACACCTTC,CASSVEAAGGGGYTF
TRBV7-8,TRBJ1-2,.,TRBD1,TGTGCCAGCAGCTTAGGGGGACAGGGCGGGGGCTACACCTTC,CASSLGGQGGGYTF
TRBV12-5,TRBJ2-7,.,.,TGTGCTAGTGGTTCTTACCTCGACGAGCAGTACTTC,CASGSYLDEQYF
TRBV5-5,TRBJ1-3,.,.,TGTGCCAGCAGATTACCGGGCCCCTCTGGAAACACCATATATTTT,CASRLPGPSGNTIYF
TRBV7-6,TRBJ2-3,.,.,TGTGCCAGCAGCTTGCGGACAGCCACAGATACGCAGTATTTT,CASSLRTATDTQYF